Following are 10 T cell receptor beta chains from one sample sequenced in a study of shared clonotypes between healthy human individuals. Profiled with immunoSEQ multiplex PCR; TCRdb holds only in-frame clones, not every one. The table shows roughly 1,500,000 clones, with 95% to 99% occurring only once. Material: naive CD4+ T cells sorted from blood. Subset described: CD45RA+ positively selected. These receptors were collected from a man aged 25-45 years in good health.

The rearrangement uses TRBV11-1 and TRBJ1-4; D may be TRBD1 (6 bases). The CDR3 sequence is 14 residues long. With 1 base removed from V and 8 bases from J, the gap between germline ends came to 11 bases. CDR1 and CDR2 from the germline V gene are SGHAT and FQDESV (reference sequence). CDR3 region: CASSLEPQGEKLFF. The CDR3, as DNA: TGTGCCAGCAGCTTAGAGCCACAGGGAGAAAAACTGTTTTTT.

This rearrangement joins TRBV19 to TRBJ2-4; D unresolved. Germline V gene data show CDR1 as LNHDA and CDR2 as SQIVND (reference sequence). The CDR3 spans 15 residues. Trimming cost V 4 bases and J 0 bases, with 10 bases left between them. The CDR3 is CASSTPVGAKNIQYF. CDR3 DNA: TGTGCCAGTAGTACGCCCGTTGGAGCCAAAAACATTCAGTACTTC.

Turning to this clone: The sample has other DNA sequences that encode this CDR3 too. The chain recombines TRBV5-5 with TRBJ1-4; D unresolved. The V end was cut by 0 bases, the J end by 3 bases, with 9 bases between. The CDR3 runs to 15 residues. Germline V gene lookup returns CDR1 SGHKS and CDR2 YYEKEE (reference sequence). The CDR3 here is CASSLADVPNEKLFF. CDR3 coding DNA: TGTGCCAGCAGCTTGGCGGACGTCCCTAATGAAAAACTGTTTTTT.

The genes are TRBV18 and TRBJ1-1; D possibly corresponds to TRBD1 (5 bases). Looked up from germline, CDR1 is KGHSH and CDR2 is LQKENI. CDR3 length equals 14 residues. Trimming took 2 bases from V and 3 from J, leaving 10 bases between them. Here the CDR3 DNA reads TGTGCCAGCTCACCAAAACCGGGACACACTGAAGCTTTCTTT. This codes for CASSPKPGHTEAFF.

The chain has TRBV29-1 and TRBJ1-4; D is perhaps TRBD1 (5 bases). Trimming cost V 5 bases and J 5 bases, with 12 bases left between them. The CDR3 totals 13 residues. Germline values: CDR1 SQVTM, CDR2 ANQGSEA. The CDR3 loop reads CSVLRDPNEKLFF. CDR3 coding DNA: TGCAGCGTTCTCAGGGACCCGAATGAAAAACTGTTTTTT.

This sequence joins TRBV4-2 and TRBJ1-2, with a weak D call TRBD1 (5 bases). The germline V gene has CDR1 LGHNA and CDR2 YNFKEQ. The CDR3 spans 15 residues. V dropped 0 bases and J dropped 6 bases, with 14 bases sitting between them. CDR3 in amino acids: CASSQEGARGDGYTF. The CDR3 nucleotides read TGTGCCAGCAGCCAAGAAGGGGCACGGGGGGATGGCTACACCTTC.

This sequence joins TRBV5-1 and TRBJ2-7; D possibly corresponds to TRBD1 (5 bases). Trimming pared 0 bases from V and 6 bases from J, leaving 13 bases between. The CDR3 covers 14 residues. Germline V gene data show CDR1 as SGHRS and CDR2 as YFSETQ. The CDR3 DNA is TGCGCCAGCAGCTTGGGGACACCCACTCTCGAGCAGTACTTC. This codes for CASSLGTPTLEQYF.

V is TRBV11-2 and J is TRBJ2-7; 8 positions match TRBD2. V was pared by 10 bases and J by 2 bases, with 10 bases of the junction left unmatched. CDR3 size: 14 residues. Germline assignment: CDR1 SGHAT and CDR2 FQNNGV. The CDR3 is CATAGTRRPYEQYF. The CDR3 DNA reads TGTGCCACCGCCGGGACTAGGAGACCCTACGAGCAGTACTTC.

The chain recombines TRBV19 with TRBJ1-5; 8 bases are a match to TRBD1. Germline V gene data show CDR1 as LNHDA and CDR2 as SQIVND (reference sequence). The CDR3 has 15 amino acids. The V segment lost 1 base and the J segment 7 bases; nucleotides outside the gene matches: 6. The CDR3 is CASSIGRDRRQPQHF. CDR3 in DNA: TGTGCCAGTAGTATAGGAAGGGACAGGAGGCAGCCCCAGCATTTT.

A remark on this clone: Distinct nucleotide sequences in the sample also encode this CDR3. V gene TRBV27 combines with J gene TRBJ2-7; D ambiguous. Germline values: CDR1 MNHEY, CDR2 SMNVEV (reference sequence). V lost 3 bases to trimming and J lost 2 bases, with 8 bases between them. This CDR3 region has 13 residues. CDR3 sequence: CASSFSFPYEQYF. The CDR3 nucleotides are TGTGCCAGCAGTTTCAGTTTTCCCTACGAGCAGTACTTC.